This record looks at one T cell receptor (beta chain) sequence and its context. Antigen specificity is unknown. The junction does not match germline at one end; this may be a read error. Among the donors, all were Caucasian adults who lived in Nashville, Tennessee. This sample was included in a study of shared clonotypes between healthy human individuals. On the study more broadly: The study enrolled a couple of women and a few men aged 18 to 49.

TCRdb's copy holds only in-frame clones and misses some; the assay was immunoSEQ multiplex PCR. The sample includes 450,000 to 500,000 clones, approximately 84% of them seen just once. Study-wide results and caveats: Clonotype sharing among donors was thought likely to change with sequencing depth. Apart from blood, nothing was sampled; tissue repertoires likely differ.

The TCR was taken from a woman in her forties in good health. Some clones in this sample may be carry-over from other donors' samples. The sequenced sample was PBMCs.

The CDR3 loop is CASSLAGTSYEQYF. In DNA, the CDR3 is TGTGCCAGCAGCCTAGCAGGGACTTCCTACGAGCAGTACTTC. The chain employs TRBV7-9 and TRBJ2-7, with a weak D call TRBD2 (6 bases). The CDR3 spans 14 residues. From germline, CDR1 is SEHNR and CDR2 FQNEAQ (reference sequence).